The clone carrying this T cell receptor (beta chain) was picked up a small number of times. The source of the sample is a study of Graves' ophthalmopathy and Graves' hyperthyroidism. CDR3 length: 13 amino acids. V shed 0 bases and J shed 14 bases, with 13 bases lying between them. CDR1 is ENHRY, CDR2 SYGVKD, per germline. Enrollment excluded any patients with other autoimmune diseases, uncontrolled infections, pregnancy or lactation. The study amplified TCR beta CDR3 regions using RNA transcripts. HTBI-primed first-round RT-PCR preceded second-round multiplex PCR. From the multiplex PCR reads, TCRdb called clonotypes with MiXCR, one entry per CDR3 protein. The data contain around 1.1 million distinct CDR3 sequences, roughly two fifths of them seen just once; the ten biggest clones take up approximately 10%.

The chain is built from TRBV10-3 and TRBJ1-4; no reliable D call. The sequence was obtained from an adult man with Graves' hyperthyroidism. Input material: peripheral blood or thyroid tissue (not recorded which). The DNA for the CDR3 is TGTGCCATCAGTGAGTCGGCTTTGGGTGTTCTGTTTTTT. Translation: CAISESALGVLFF.